These T cell receptor beta chains were read from a single sample in a study of blood T cell repertoires in COVID-19. Method: immunoSEQ multiplex PCR; TCRdb's copy keeps in-frame clones and lacks some. The repertoire includes about 190,000 clones, 78% of them detected once, and 2.5% to 3% sits in the top ten. The source material was peripheral blood. All receptors come from a woman of 80 years or more with active or convalescent COVID-19. The CDR3 runs from the conserved cysteine through the conserved F or W.

TRBV10-3	CAISPDSNYGYTF
TRBV19	CASSIGTLSSTDTQYF
TRBV20-1	CSARDFDYQYF
TRBV9	CASSVVGTGIAEAFF
TRBV27	CASSFDSRETQYF
TRBV29-1	CSVAGTSGGDSYEQYF
TRBV2	CASRGTGTSGNTIYF
TRBV29-1	CSGGQAVNEKLFF
TRBV7-2	CASSSGRTGSYEQYF
TRBV18	CASSPTGQGLYEQYF
TRBV5-1	CASSLGTGGSTDTQYF
TRBV12-3/TRBV12-4	CASSSLLRTEAFF
TRBV5-1	CASSAALDTEAFF
TRBV3-1/TRBV3-2	CASSHSAGNRKYF
TRBV25-1	CASQQGMNTEAFF
TRBV5-5	CASSAEFRVRHEKLFF
TRBV3-1/TRBV3-2	CASSQGPWPGQYF
TRBV7-9	CASSLAEVGLETQYF
TRBV5-1	CASRAGAEKLFF
TRBV5-1	CASSLGAGTESLETQYF
TRBV2	CASSAEAGRYGYTF
TRBV9	CASSVSSGGNQPQHF
TRBV5-1	CASSEGGNQPQHF
TRBV4-2	CASSQDLRSSYNEQFF
TRBV18	CASSPNRQETQYF
TRBV5-1	CASSLSGGGSTEAFF
TRBV9	CASSVTDTNQPQHF
TRBV7-6	CASSLASGTGGYEQYF
TRBV7-7	CASSLSETYEQYF
TRBV4-3	CASSQEPGLANEKLFF
TRBV5-1	CASSADRGNYGYTF
TRBV5-5	CASRPNPGTGSTDTQYF